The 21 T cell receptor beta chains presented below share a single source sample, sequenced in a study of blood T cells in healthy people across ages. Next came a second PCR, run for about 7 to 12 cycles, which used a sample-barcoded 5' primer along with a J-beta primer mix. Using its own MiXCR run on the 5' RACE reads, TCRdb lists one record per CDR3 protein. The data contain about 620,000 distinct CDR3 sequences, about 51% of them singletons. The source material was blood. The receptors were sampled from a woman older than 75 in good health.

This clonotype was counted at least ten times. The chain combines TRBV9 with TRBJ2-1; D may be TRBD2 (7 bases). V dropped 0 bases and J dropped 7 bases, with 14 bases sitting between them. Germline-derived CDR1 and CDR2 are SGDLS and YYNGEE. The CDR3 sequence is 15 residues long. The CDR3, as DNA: TGTGCCAGCAGCGTAGAGGGGGGGCTAAATAATGAGCAGTTCTTC. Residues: CASSVEGGLNNEQFF. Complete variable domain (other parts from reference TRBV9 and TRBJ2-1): DSGVTQTPKHLITATGQRVTLRCSPRSGDLSVYWYQQSLDQGLQFLIQYYNGEERAKGNILERFSAQQFPDLHSELNLSSLELGDSALYFCASSVEGGLNNEQFFGPGTRLTVL.

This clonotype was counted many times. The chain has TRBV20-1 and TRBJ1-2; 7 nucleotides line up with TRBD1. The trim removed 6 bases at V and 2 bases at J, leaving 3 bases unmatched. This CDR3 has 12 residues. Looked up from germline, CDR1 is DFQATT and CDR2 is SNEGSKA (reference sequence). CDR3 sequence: CSAPDRNYGYTF. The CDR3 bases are TGCAGTGCCCCGGACAGGAACTATGGCTACACCTTC.

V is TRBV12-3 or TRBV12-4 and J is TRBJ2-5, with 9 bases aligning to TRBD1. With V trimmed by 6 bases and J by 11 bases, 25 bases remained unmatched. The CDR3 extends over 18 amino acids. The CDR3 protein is CASRKFPRGDREGREQYF. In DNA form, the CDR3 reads TGTGCCAGCAGAAAGTTTCCCCGAGGGGACAGGGAAGGACGTGAGCAGTACTTC.

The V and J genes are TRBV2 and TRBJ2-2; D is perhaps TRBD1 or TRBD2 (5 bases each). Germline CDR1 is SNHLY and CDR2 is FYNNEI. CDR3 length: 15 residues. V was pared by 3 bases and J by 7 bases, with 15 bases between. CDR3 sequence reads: CASSDSSGTHGELFF. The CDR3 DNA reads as TGTGCCAGCAGTGACTCCTCAGGGACCCACGGGGAGCTGTTTTTT.

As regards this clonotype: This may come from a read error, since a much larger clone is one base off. CDR3 residues: CASSGASGGREDTQYF. The CDR3 bases are TGTGCCAGCAGTGGGGCTAGCGGGGGGCGGGAAGATACGCAGTATTTT. The rearrangement uses TRBV27 and TRBJ2-3; 11 positions agree with TRBD2. V was pared by 5 bases and J by 5 bases, with 9 bases of the junction left unmatched. In germline, CDR1 is MNHEY, CDR2 SMNVEV (reference sequence). The CDR3 loop spans 16 amino acids.

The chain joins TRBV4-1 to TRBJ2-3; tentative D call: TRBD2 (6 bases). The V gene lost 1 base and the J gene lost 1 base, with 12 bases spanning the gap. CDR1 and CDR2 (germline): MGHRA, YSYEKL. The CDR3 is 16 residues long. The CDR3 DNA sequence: TGCGCCAGCAGCCAAGTGCTCTCTAGCGGCACAGATACGCAGTATTTT. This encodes CASSQVLSSGTDTQYF.

CDR3 sequence: CASSSPNRVGQETQYF. DNA of the CDR3: TGTGCCAGCAGCTCACCGAACAGGGTTGGGCAAGAGACCCAGTACTTC. The chain carries TRBV13 and TRBJ2-5; tentatively, D is TRBD1 (6 bases). V was cut by 4 bases and J by 2 bases, with 17 bases left in between. This CDR3 spans 16 amino acids. Germline V gives CDR1 PRHDT, CDR2 FYEKMQ (reference sequence).

In nucleotides, the CDR3 is TGTGCCAGCAGCTTAGATCGAGGAGGGGGTTCGTACGAGCAGTACTTC. The encoded protein is CASSLDRGGGSYEQYF. The chain uses TRBV7-9 and TRBJ2-5; D is perhaps TRBD1 or TRBD2 (6 bases each). TRBJ2-7 explains the end of the DNA better; the J call may be wrong. The CDR3 length is 16 residues. Germline loops: CDR1 SEHNR, CDR2 FQNEAQ (reference sequence).

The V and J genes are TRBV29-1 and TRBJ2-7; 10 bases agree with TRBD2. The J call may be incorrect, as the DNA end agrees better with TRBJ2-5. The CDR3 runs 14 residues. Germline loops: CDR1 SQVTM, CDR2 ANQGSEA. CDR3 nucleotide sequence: TGCAGCGTTGTAATAGCGGGAGGTTTAGAGACCCAGTACTTC. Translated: CSVVIAGGLETQYF.

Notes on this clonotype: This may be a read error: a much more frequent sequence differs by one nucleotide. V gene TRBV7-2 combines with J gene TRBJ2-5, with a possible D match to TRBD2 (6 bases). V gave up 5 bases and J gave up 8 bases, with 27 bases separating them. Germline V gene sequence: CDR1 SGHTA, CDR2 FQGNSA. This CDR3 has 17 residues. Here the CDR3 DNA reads TGTGCCAGCAGCCAAAAGGACGGGAGAAAGAGTATGGGAACCCAGTACTTC. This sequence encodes CASSQKDGRKSMGTQYF.

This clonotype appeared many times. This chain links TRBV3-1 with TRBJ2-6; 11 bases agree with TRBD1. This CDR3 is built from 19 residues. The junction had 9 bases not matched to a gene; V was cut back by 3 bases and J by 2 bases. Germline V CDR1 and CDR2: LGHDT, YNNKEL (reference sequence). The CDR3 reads CASSHLVGQGAAGANVLTF. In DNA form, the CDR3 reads TGTGCCAGCAGCCACCTCGTAGGACAGGGGGCCGCTGGGGCCAACGTCCTGACTTTC.

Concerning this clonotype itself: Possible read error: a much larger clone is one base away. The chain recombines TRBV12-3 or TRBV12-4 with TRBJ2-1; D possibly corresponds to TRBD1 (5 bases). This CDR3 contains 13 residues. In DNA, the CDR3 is TGTGATAACCGAAAGGGGCTGGTCAATGAGCAGTTCTTC. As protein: CDNRKGLVNEQFF.

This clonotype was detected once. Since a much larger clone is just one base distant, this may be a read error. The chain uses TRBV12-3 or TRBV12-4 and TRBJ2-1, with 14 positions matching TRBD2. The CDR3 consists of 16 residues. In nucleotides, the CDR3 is TGTGCCAGCAGTCGGACTAGCGGGGGGTCCTACAATAAGCAGTTCTTC. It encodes CASSRTSGGSYNKQFF.

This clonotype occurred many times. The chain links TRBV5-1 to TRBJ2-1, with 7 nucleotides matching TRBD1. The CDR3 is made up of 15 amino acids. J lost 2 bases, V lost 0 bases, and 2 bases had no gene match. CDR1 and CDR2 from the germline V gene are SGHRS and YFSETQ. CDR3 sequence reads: CASSLVGTAYNEQFF. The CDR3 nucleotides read TGCGCCAGCAGCTTGGTGGGGACAGCCTACAATGAGCAGTTCTTC.

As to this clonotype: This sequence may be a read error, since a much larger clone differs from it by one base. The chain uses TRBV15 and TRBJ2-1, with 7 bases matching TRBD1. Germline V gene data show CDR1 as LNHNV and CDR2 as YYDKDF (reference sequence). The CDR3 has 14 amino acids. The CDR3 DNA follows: TGTGCCACCAGCATAGGGGGCTCCTACAATGGGCAGTTCTTC. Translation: CATSIGGSYNGQFF.

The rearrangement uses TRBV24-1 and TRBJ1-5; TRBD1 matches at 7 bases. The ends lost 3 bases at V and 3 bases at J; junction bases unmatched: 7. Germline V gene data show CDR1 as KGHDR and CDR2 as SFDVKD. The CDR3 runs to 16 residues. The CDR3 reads CATSDPAGGLNQPQHF. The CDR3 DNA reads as TGTGCCACCAGTGATCCGGCAGGGGGACTCAATCAGCCCCAGCATTTT.

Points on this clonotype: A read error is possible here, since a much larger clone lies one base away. CDR3 DNA: TGTGCCGGGGGGACAGGGGGGGCAGATACGCAGTATTTT. This translates into CAGGTGGADTQYF. V and J are TRBV12-3 or TRBV12-4 and TRBJ2-3; 11 nucleotides agree with TRBD1. With 11 bases clipped from V and 4 bases from J, the junction kept 5 bases outside the gene matches. The CDR3 contains 13 residues.

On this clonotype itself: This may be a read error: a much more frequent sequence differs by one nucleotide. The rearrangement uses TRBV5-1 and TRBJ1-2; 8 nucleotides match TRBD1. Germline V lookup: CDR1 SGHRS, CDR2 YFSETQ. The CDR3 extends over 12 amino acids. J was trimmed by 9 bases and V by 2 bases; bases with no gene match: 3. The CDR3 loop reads CASSFGQGSYTF. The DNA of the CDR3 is TGCGCCAGCAGCTTCGGACAGGGCAGCTACACCTTC.

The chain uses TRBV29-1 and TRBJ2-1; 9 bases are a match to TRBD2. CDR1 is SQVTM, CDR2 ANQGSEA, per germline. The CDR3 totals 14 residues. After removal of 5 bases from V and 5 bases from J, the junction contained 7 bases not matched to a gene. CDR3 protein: CSVRREGRNNEQFF. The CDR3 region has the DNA TGCAGCGTTCGGCGGGAGGGCCGAAACAATGAGCAGTTCTTC.

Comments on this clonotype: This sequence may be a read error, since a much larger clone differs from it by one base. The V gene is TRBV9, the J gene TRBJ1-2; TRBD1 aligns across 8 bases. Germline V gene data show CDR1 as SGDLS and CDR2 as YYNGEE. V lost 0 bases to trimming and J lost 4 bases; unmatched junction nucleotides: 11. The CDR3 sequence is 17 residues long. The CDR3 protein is CASSVAAGPQGGYGYTF. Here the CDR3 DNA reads TGTGCCAGCAGCGTAGCGGCCGGACCACAGGGGGGCTATGGCTACACCTTC.

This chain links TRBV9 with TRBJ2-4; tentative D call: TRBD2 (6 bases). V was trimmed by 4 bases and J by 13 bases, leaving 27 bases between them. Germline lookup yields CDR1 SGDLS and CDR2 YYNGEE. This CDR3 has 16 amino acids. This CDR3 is CASSPRGAGDSGWQYF. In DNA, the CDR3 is TGTGCCAGCAGCCCTAGAGGGGCCGGGGACTCCGGTTGGCAGTACTTC. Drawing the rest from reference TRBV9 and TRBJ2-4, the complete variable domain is DSGVTQTPKHLITATGQRVTLRCSPRSGDLSVYWYQQSLDQGLQFLIQYYNGEERAKGNILERFSAQQFPDLHSELNLSSLELGDSALYFCASSPRGAGDSGWQYFGAGTRLSVL.